A few counts support the clone carrying this TCR beta chain. The antigen is unknown. Sequencing targeted TCR beta in T cells from blood (CD8+ and CD4+). Random hexamers were used to reverse transcribe about 0.45 to 1 ug of RNA. TCRdb redid the calling of the immunoSEQ multiplex PCR reads with MiXCR, one entry per CDR3 protein. In the table there are about 160,000 distinct CDR3 sequences, 90% to 95% of which are singletons. These data originate in a study of CD8 T cells in Susac syndrome. The CDR3 is made up of 15 amino acids. Germline V CDR1 and CDR2: KGHSH, LQKENI. J lost 8 bases, V lost 1 base, and 8 bases had no gene match. Study-wide points: It was acknowledged by the study that relatively few individuals were included in its TCR sequencing and HLA analysis.

This receptor was obtained from a human donor in good health. The chain uses TRBV18 and TRBJ1-2; 9 positions agree with TRBD1. Sequencing was done on a sample of CD4+ T cells from PBMCs. DNA for the CDR3: TGTGCCAGCTCACCACAGGACAGGGGAGGAGAAGGCTACACCTTC. Translating gives CASSPQDRGGEGYTF.